The T cell receptor (beta chain) under discussion was sequenced for a study of blood T cell repertoires in COVID-19. Study details: Sources were T cells, B-cell-depleted T cells, or PBMCs; the material itself was cDNA or gDNA.

Original processing methods: The authors estimated nucleated cell counts from reference gene primer amplification. The table came from immunoSEQ multiplex PCR; TCRdb's copy has only in-frame clones and leaves some out. V and J calls and clone size are given by that table; D and trimming were obtained from the DNA. This table has 130,000 to 150,000 clones, roughly 80% appearing once. The junction had 5 bases not matched to a gene; V was cut back by 2 bases and J by 10 bases. The CDR3 loop spans 15 amino acids. Germline V gene lookup returns CDR1 KGHDR and CDR2 SFDVKD. Input material: peripheral blood. The chain has TRBV24-1 and TRBJ1-4; 11 bases align to TRBD1. The origin of this receptor is a man between 50 and 59 years old with active or convalescent COVID-19. DNA of the CDR3: TGTGCCACCAGTGATTCAGGACAGGGGGCCGCAAAACTGTTTTTT. It specifies CATSDSGQGAAKLFF.